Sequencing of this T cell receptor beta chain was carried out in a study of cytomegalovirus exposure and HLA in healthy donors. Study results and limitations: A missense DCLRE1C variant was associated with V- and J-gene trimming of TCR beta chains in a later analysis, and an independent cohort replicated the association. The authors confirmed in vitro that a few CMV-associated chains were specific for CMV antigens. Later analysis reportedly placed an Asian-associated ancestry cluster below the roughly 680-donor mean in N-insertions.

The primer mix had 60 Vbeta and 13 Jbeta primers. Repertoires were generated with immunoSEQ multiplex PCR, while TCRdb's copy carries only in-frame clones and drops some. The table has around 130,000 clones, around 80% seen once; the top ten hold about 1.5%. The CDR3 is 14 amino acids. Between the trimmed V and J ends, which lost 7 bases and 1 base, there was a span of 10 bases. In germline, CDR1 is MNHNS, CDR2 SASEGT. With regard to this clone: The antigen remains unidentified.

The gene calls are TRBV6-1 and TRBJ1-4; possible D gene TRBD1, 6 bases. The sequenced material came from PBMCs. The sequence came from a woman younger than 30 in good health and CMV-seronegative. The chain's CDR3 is CASTLRGTNEKLFF. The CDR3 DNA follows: TGTGCCAGCACCCTCAGGGGAACTAATGAAAAACTGTTTTTT.